This T cell receptor beta chain was sequenced in a study of blood T cell repertoires in COVID-19. The germline CDR1 and CDR2 sequences are KGHDR and SFDVKD. The CDR3 spans 16 residues. The J segment lost 0 bases and the V segment lost 4 bases, leaving 5 bases of the junction unmatched. Sequencing was performed with immunoSEQ multiplex PCR; in TCRdb, only in-frame clones are kept and a portion is missing. The sample consists of tens of thousands of clones, roughly nine tenths of them appearing once. Source material: peripheral blood. The sequence came from a man between 60 and 75 years old with COVID-19, enrolled during active disease. The rearrangement joins TRBV24-1 to TRBJ1-3, with 7 positions matching TRBD1. The CDR3 nucleotides are TGTGCCACCAGTGACCCTGACAGGGACTCTGGAAACACCATATATTTT. This translates into CATSDPDRDSGNTIYF.